Each of the 14 T cell receptor beta chains below was sequenced from the same sample in a study of cytomegalovirus exposure and HLA in healthy donors (dated by TCRdb to about 2017). The method was the immunoSEQ multiplex PCR assay. TCRdb took this table from immuneACCESS and kept in-frame rearrangements with V and J called. Such tables lack part of the clones; where checked against another copy, unresolved V genes explain under half of the gap, and the rest is unexplained. In this sample the table shows some 99,000 clones, roughly 90% of which occur a single time. The top ten clones comprise about 2% of the sample. The material sequenced was PBMCs. These receptors all stem from a woman aged 18-35 years in good health and CMV-seronegative.

The chain has TRBV6-1 and TRBJ1-4; 9 nucleotides line up with TRBD1. The V and J ends lost 3 bases and 17 bases, in that order; junction bases with no gene match: 16. The germline V gene encodes CDR1 MNHNS and CDR2 SASEGT. The CDR3 is 15 residues long. CDR3 sequence reads: CASSDPEQGAFHGFF. CDR3 bases: TGTGCCAGCAGTGATCCGGAACAGGGGGCTTTCCACGGATTTTTT.

The CDR3 DNA reads TGCGCCAGCAGCCGGGACATTTCGTCGTGGGGCTACACCTTC. Its protein product is CASSRDISSWGYTF. The chain recombines TRBV4-1 with TRBJ1-2; D may be TRBD1 (6 bases). The CDR3 length is 14 residues. The germline V and J ends were trimmed by 4 bases and 8 bases, with 17 bases remaining between them. CDR1 and CDR2 (germline): MGHRA, YSYEKL.

The chain is built from TRBV7-2 and TRBJ2-5; no definite D call. Trimming took off 3 bases at V and 5 bases at J, with 7 bases between the two ends. Germline V lookup: CDR1 SGHTA, CDR2 FQGNSA. The CDR3 totals 12 residues. This CDR3 is CASSFSQETQYF. The CDR3 DNA reads TGTGCCAGCAGCTTCTCTCAGGAGACCCAGTACTTC.

V usage is TRBV2 and J usage is TRBJ2-2; tentative D call: TRBD2 (6 bases). CDR3 length: 17 amino acids. Germline loops: CDR1 SNHLY, CDR2 FYNNEI. Trimming took off 4 bases at V and 6 bases at J, with 21 bases between the two ends. CDR3 loop: CASSGMSRGREAGELFF. CDR3 DNA: TGTGCCAGCAGTGGGATGAGCCGGGGTAGGGAGGCCGGGGAGCTGTTTTTT.

The chain uses TRBV19 and TRBJ2-1; the match to TRBD2 covers 10 bases. CDR3 length: 16 amino acids. Germline lookup yields CDR1 LNHDA and CDR2 SQIVND (reference sequence). V trimming: 6 bases; J trimming: 3 bases; junction bases outside the gene matches: 8. CDR3 sequence reads: CASSPSLAGVYNEQFF. In nucleotides, the CDR3 is TGTGCCAGTAGCCCTTCGCTAGCGGGGGTCTACAATGAGCAGTTCTTC.

The J gene is TRBJ2-5, the V gene TRBV9; D not resolved. Germline lookup yields CDR1 SGDLS and CDR2 YYNGEE. This CDR3 is 12 amino acids long. Deletions cut 7 bases from V and 5 bases from J, with 12 bases between. Here the CDR3 DNA reads TGTGCCAGCTCCCAGTCCCCGGAGACCCAGTACTTC. Translated: CASSQSPETQYF.

The chain uses TRBV18 and TRBJ2-3; TRBD2 matches at 9 bases. V was clipped by 5 bases and J by 5 bases; unmatched bases: 11. This CDR3 is 16 amino acids long. Germline loops: CDR1 KGHSH, CDR2 LQKENI. The CDR3 here is CASSFASGAAGDTQYF. As DNA, the CDR3 is TGTGCCAGCTCATTCGCTAGCGGGGCCGCTGGAGATACGCAGTATTTT.

The rearrangement links TRBV9 to TRBJ1-1, with D possibly TRBD1 on 6 matching bases. The CDR3 runs to 16 residues. Germline V CDR1 and CDR2: SGDLS, YYNGEE. Trimming cost V 2 bases and J 1 base, with 15 bases left between them. The CDR3 loop reads CASSVGDIKGNTEAFF. The CDR3 region has the DNA TGTGCCAGCAGCGTCGGGGACATTAAGGGGAACACTGAAGCTTTCTTT.

This rearrangement joins TRBV30 to TRBJ2-3, with 10 bases aligning to TRBD2. The CDR3 is 15 residues long. Unmatched junction bases numbered 6, after V lost 1 base and J lost 5 bases. The V gene's germline CDR1 is GTSNPN and CDR2 SVGIG (reference sequence). As DNA, the CDR3 is TGTGCCTGGAGTGCAGCGAGCGGGGGGGGAGATACGCAGTATTTT. It specifies CAWSAASGGGDTQYF.

The chain combines TRBV7-3 with TRBJ1-2; the D gene is possibly TRBD1 (6 bases). V lost 5 bases, J lost 7 bases, and 20 bases lay in between. The CDR3 loop spans 15 amino acids. Per germline, CDR1 SGHTA and CDR2 FQGTGA. The CDR3 protein is CASSPDRGPGAGYTF. The CDR3 region has the DNA TGTGCCAGCAGCCCGGACAGAGGGCCTGGCGCTGGCTACACCTTC.

The chain has TRBV7-9 and TRBJ2-1; D might be TRBD1 (5 bases). Trimming left V 3 bases short and J 5 bases short, with 8 bases between. The CDR3 sequence is 13 residues long. The V gene's germline CDR1 is SEHNR and CDR2 FQNEAQ (reference sequence). Written as DNA, the CDR3 is TGTGCCAGCAGCTTCCAAGGGGACAATGAGCAGTTCTTC. This sequence encodes CASSFQGDNEQFF.

The chain carries TRBV15 and TRBJ2-2; D is ambiguous. The CDR3 runs to 16 residues. V was clipped by 2 bases and J by 10 bases, with 20 bases between them. Germline values: CDR1 LNHNV, CDR2 YYDKDF (reference sequence). The DNA for the CDR3 is TGTGCCACCAGCAGACCTAAAACAGATGGTCCTTCGGAGCTGTTTTTT. It codes for CATSRPKTDGPSELFF.

The genes are TRBV4-3 and TRBJ2-4, with 8 bases identical to TRBD1. This CDR3 spans 17 amino acids. Germline values: CDR1 LGHNA, CDR2 YSLEER. V dropped 0 bases and J dropped 2; count of bases not matched to a gene: 6. DNA of the CDR3: TGCGCCAGCAGCCAAGATAAGGGGGACAGGCCCAAAAACATTCAGTACTTC. This encodes CASSQDKGDRPKNIQYF.

This sequence joins TRBV5-4 and TRBJ1-1; tentatively, D is TRBD1 (5 bases). This CDR3 comprises 11 residues. Germline loops: CDR1 SGHNT, CDR2 YYREEE (reference sequence). V dropped 2 bases and J dropped 9 bases, with 8 bases sitting between them. DNA for the CDR3: TGTGCCAGCAGCTTTGCAGGGCAAGCTTTCTTT. Its translation: CASSFAGQAFF.